This T cell receptor (beta chain) was found in a study of cytomegalovirus exposure and HLA in healthy donors. Looking at the study overall: When fewer than 500 donors were genotyped, about 80% of them were found to fall in the Caucasian-associated ancestry cluster.

General study findings and limits: Reported performance of the classifier showed diagnosis of cytomegalovirus status with high specificity and sensitivity.

Remarks on this clone: Its specificity is not known.

The PCR was carried out with 60 Vbeta primers and 13 Jbeta primers. Using immunoSEQ multiplex PCR, the repertoire was profiled, and TCRdb retains in-frame clones only, with some absent. This sample has more than 150,000 clones, with roughly 78% found just once. What was sequenced was PBMCs. This TCR was recovered from a woman aged 25 to 39 in good health and CMV-seronegative.

The CDR3 nucleotides read TGCGCCAGCAGTCATCCCGAGGACAGGGGAGAGTACTTC. Amino acids: CASSHPEDRGEYF. The rearrangement joins TRBV23-1 to TRBJ2-7, with 9 bases lining up with TRBD1. TRBV23-1 is marked as an open reading frame, function uncertain. The CDR3 runs to 13 residues. The J segment lost 11 bases and the V segment lost 3 bases, leaving 8 bases of the junction unmatched.